This TCR beta chain was identified during a study of shared clonotypes between healthy human individuals. Study-wide context: Each donor's CD4 naive and CD4 memory cells filled three plates apiece, CD8 naive two, and CD8 memory one.

Sequenced by immunoSEQ multiplex PCR; TCRdb stores in-frame clones only, minus some. The table records approximately 1,000,000 clones, more than 75% of them present only once. V was shortened by 0 bases and J by 9 bases, with 12 bases between the two germline ends. There are 14 residues in the CDR3. Germline loops: CDR1 MGHRA, CDR2 YSYEKL. This clone was picked up a small number of times. The antigen remains undetermined. General study results and limits: Blood was the sole source, and tissue repertoires probably differ. Memory subsets had estimated richness that was generally smaller than that of naive subsets. Of the naive CD4 clonotypes, roughly 5.5% were shared across a few donors.

What was sequenced was memory CD4+ T cells from PBMCs. As for subset: CD45RA-negative fraction. The receptor comes from a man aged 18-30 years in good health. Some clones in this sample may be carry-over from other donors' samples. The genes are TRBV4-1 and TRBJ2-4, with D tentatively TRBD2 (6 bases). The CDR3 bases are TGCGCCAGCAGCCAAGATTGGGGGGATGGCATTCAGTACTTC. Its protein product is CASSQDWGDGIQYF.